The clone carrying this TCR beta chain was seen a handful of times. Its antigen is undetermined. V was cut by 5 bases and J by 1 base, with 11 bases left in between. The CDR3 contains 15 residues. Germline V CDR1 and CDR2: SGHVS, FQNEAQ. PCR primers comprised 60 Vbeta and 13 Jbeta primers. Profiling relied on immunoSEQ multiplex PCR, and the TCRdb table lists in-frame clones only, not all of them. Of about 76,000 clones listed, under 85% are singletons. These data come from a study of cytomegalovirus exposure and HLA in healthy donors. Study-wide results and caveats: Presence/absence analysis assumed near-uniform sequencing depth across donors. Among the CMV-associated chains, a few were confirmed in vitro as specific for CMV antigens.

Sequenced material: PBMCs. This TCR was recovered from a woman aged 40 to 50 in good health and CMV-seropositive. The gene calls are TRBV7-8 and TRBJ2-2, with D possibly being TRBD2 (5 bases). CDR3 sequence: CASSGRGLNTGELFF. The CDR3 DNA reads as TGTGCCAGCAGCGGCCGGGGTCTGAACACCGGGGAGCTGTTTTTT.